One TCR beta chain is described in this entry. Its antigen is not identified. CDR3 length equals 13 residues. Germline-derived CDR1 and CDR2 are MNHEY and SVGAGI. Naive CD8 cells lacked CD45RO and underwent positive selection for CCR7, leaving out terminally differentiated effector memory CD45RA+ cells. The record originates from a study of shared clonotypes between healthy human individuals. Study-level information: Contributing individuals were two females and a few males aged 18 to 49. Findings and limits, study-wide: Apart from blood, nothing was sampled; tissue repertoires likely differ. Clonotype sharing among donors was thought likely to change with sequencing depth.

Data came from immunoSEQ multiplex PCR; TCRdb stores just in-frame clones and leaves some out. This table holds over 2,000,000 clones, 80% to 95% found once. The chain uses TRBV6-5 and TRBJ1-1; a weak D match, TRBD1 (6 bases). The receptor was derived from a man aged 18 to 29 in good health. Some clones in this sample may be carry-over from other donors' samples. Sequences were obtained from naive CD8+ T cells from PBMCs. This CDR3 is CASAGGLNTEAFF. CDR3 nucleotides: TGTGCTAGCGCGGGGGGCTTAAACACTGAAGCTTTCTTT.